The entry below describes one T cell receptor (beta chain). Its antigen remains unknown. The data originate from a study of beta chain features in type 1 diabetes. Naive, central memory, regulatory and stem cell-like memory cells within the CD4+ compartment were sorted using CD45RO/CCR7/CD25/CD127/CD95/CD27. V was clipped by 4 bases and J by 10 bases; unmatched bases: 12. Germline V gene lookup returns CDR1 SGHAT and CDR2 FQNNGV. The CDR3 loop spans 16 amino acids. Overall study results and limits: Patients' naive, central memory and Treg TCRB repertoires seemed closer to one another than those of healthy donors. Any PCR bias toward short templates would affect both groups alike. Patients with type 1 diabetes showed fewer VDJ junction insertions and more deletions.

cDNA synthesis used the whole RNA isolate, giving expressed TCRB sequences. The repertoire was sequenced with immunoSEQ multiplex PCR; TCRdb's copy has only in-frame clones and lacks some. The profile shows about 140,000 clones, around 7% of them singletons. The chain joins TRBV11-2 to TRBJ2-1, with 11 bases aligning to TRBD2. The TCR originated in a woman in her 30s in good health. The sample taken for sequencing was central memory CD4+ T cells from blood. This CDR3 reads CASSSLLAGERSEQFF. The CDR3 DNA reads TGTGCCAGCAGCTCCCTACTAGCGGGAGAACGGAGCGAGCAGTTCTTC.